The next 17 T cell receptor beta chains were all read from a single sample in a study of a mutant IDH1 vaccine in newly diagnosed glioma. Clones were read by immunoSEQ multiplex PCR, and TCRdb kept only the in-frame ones, dropping some. Here the sample spans tens of thousands of clones, roughly four fifths being singletons. No antigens are known for them. The time point: week 47, end of study. In every dose of vaccine, 300 ug of mutant IDH1 20-mer peptide was given alongside topical imiquimod. The material sequenced was PBMCs, taken from a glioma patient whose treatment included an IDH1 peptide vaccine. Receptors originate from a man aged 25 to 40 with glioma.

This clone was seen only a few times. The chain employs TRBV5-1 and TRBJ1-2, with a weak D call TRBD1 (5 bases). CDR1 and CDR2 from the germline V gene are SGHRS and YFSETQ. This CDR3 region has 14 residues. V gave up 0 bases and J gave up 3 bases, with 9 bases separating them. The CDR3 sequence is CASSLVVGDYGYTF. CDR3 sequence (DNA): TGCGCCAGCAGCTTGGTGGTAGGGGACTATGGCTACACCTTC.

CDR3 DNA: TGTGCCAGCAGTCTCACGCTGGGGACGGGTAACTATGGCTACACCTTC. Encoded protein: CASSLTLGTGNYGYTF. The chain is built from TRBV28 and TRBJ1-2; D is possibly TRBD1 (5 bases). Germline-derived CDR1 and CDR2 are MDHEN and SYDVKM. The CDR3 is 16 amino acids. V dropped 5 bases and J dropped 1 base, with 17 bases sitting between them.

For the CDR3, the DNA is TGTGCCGGGAGCCTGCAGACAGGATACTCCTACGAGCAGTACTTC. It codes for CAGSLQTGYSYEQYF. The chain has TRBV2 and TRBJ2-7, with a tentative D call TRBD1 (6 bases). This CDR3 spans 15 amino acids. Germline lookup yields CDR1 SNHLY and CDR2 FYNNEI. The germline V and J ends were trimmed by 11 bases and 0 bases, with 20 bases remaining between them.

The chain uses TRBV12-5 and TRBJ2-1; TRBD1 aligns across 8 bases. Germline V gene data show CDR1 as LGHNT and CDR2 as FRNRAP. Trimming at V came to 6 bases and at J to 2 bases, leaving 6 bases not matched to a gene. This CDR3 spans 15 amino acids. In DNA, the CDR3 is TGTGCTAGTGGACGCGGACAGGGACCCTACAATGAGCAGTTCTTC. Amino acids: CASGRGQGPYNEQFF.

This clone was seen a few times. The V gene is TRBV7-2, the J gene TRBJ1-1, with 7 bases matching TRBD1. Losses at the gene ends were 3 bases for V and 0 bases for J; bases not matched to a gene: 1. CDR1 and CDR2 (germline): SGHTA, FQGNSA. The CDR3 has 14 residues. The CDR3 here is CASSFDRVNTEAFF. The CDR3, as DNA: TGTGCCAGCAGCTTTGACAGGGTGAACACTGAAGCTTTCTTT.

This clone has just one count. This chain links TRBV5-6 with TRBJ2-7; D ambiguous. Per germline, CDR1 SGHDT and CDR2 YYEEEE. The V end lost 0 bases, the J end lost 0 bases, and 7 bases lay between the germline ends. The CDR3 is 14 residues long. This CDR3 is CASSLAPLSYEQYF. Here the CDR3 DNA reads TGTGCCAGCAGCTTGGCACCCCTCTCCTACGAGCAGTACTTC. The variable domain in full, completed from reference TRBV5-6 and TRBJ2-7, reads DAGVTQSPTHLIKTRGQQVTLRCSPKSGHDTVSWYQQALGQGPQFIFQYYEEEERQRGNFPDRFSGHQFPNYSSELNVNALLLGDSALYLCASSLAPLSYEQYFGPGTRLTVT.

This chain connects TRBV5-1 to TRBJ1-2; perhaps TRBD1 as D (6 bases). Trimming took 1 base from V and 7 from J, leaving 14 bases between them. CDR3 length: 14 amino acids. Germline V gene lookup returns CDR1 SGHRS and CDR2 YFSETQ. CDR3 DNA: TGCGCCAGCAGCTTGCAGGGGCATCAAGGTGGCTACACCTTC. Translating gives CASSLQGHQGGYTF.

This rearrangement joins TRBV4-1 to TRBJ2-7, with a weak D call TRBD1 (5 bases). V lost 1 base and J 2 bases, leaving 15 bases between the germline ends. This CDR3 is 16 amino acids long. CDR1 and CDR2 (germline): MGHRA, YSYEKL. The CDR3 nucleotides are TGCGCCAGCAGCCAAGGGCGGCAGGGTGACCCCTACGAGCAGTACTTC. Translated, it gives CASSQGRQGDPYEQYF.

The chain is built from TRBV2 and TRBJ1-1, with TRBD1 matching over 8 bases. Trimming removed 1 base from V and 11 bases from J; junction bases left unmatched: 12. CDR1 and CDR2 (germline): SNHLY, FYNNEI. This CDR3 region has 15 residues. CDR3 coding DNA: TGTGCCAGCAGTGAAGTACTTTACAGGGGGAAGAAGGCTTTCTTT. It specifies CASSEVLYRGKKAFF. The full variable domain, with the rest looked up from reference TRBV2 and TRBJ1-1, is EPEVTQTPSHQVTQMGQEVILRCVPISNHLYFYWYRQILGQKVEFLVSFYNNEISEKSEIFDDQFSVERPDGSNFTLKIRSTKLEDSAMYFCASSEVLYRGKKAFFGQGTRLTVV.

There are a few counts of this clone. The V gene is TRBV4-2, the J gene TRBJ2-6, with D perhaps TRBD2 (5 bases). The germline V and J ends were trimmed by 0 bases and 2 bases, with 8 bases remaining between them. Germline V CDR1 and CDR2: LGHNA, YNFKEQ. This CDR3 region has 16 residues. Here the CDR3 DNA reads TGTGCCAGCAGCCAAGATGAGACTACTGGGGCCAACGTCCTGACTTTC. Translating gives CASSQDETTGANVLTF.

Only a few counts were recorded for this clone. This chain joins TRBV30 and TRBJ1-1; the match to TRBD1 covers 7 bases. J gave up 7 bases and V 1 base, and 6 bases lay outside the gene matches. This CDR3 comprises 13 residues. Germline-derived CDR1 and CDR2 are GTSNPN and SVGIG (reference sequence). The chain's CDR3 is CAWSEGARVEAFF. CDR3 nucleotides: TGTGCCTGGAGTGAGGGGGCCAGGGTTGAAGCTTTCTTT.

The gene calls are TRBV6-5 and TRBJ2-7, with D hard to call. The CDR3 covers 9 residues. Germline values: CDR1 MNHEY, CDR2 SVGAGI. Between the trimmed V and J ends, which lost 4 bases and 12 bases, there was a span of 7 bases. The DNA for the CDR3 is TGTGCCAGCAGTTCACAGCCGTACTTC. Translation: CASSSQPYF.

The V and J genes are TRBV30 and TRBJ1-5; D call uncertain. V lost 5 bases and J 1 base, leaving 9 bases between the germline ends. The CDR3 is 13 amino acids. CDR1 and CDR2 (germline): GTSNPN, SVGIG (reference sequence). The CDR3 nucleotides read TGTGCCTGGGGTAAACAGAGCAATCAGCCCCAGCATTTT. The encoded protein is CAWGKQSNQPQHF. The complete variable domain, with remaining parts taken from reference TRBV30 and TRBJ1-5, reads SQTIHQWPATLVQPVGSPLSLECTVEGTSNPNLYWYRQAAGRGLQLLFYSVGIGQISSEVPQNLSASRPQDRQFILSSKKLLLSDSGFYLCAWGKQSNQPQHFGDGTRLSIL.

The V gene is TRBV2, the J gene TRBJ2-2, with D perhaps TRBD2 (6 bases). Trimming removed 6 bases from V and 4 bases from J, with 15 bases in between. Germline CDR1 and CDR2: SNHLY and FYNNEI. CDR3 length: 15 residues. The CDR3 region has the DNA TGTGCCAGCAGAGCTAACCTGGGGGGCACCGGGGAGCTGTTTTTT. This encodes CASRANLGGTGELFF.

This chain joins TRBV29-1 and TRBJ2-5; 8 bases line up with TRBD1. CDR1 is SQVTM and CDR2 is ANQGSEA in the germline V gene. J was trimmed by 4 bases and V by 0 bases; bases with no gene match: 4. The CDR3 covers 14 residues. The CDR3, as DNA: TGCAGCGTTGAAGAGACAGGGGCGATAGAGACCCAGTACTTC. Translation gives CSVEETGAIETQYF.

V and J are TRBV7-9 and TRBJ2-5; D is perhaps TRBD1 (5 bases). The germline V gene encodes CDR1 SEHNR and CDR2 FQNEAQ (reference sequence). Trimming left V 3 bases short and J 1 base short, with 15 bases between. The CDR3 is made up of 16 amino acids. The CDR3 DNA reads TGTGCCAGCAGCTTTCCAGCAGGGAAGGGCCAAGAGACCCAGTACTTC. Translated: CASSFPAGKGQETQYF.

The table lists this clone with a few counts. The gene calls are TRBV2 and TRBJ1-2; D is perhaps TRBD1 (5 bases). Trimming pared 8 bases from V and 5 bases from J, leaving 15 bases between. The CDR3 has 13 amino acids. CDR1 SNHLY and CDR2 FYNNEI come from the germline V gene. CDR3 loop: CASRGGSGYGYTF. The DNA for the CDR3 is TGTGCCAGCCGCGGGGGGAGCGGATATGGCTACACCTTC.